The 19 T cell receptor beta chains reported below all come from one sample, sequenced in a study of blood T cell repertoires in COVID-19. Repertoires were generated with immunoSEQ multiplex PCR, while TCRdb's copy carries only in-frame clones and drops some. Found here are roughly 75,000 clones, approximately 92% of them singletons; the top ten hold 6.9%. Sequencing was done on a sample of peripheral blood. These receptors came from a human donor in a cohort sampled during active COVID-19.

This sequence joins TRBV2 and TRBJ2-5; no firm D call. V was pared by 4 bases and J by 1 base, with 7 bases between. CDR3 length equals 13 residues. Per germline, CDR1 SNHLY and CDR2 FYNNEI. Written as DNA, the CDR3 is TGTGCCAGCAGTGTATCAGTCCAAGAGACCCAGTACTTC. Amino acids: CASSVSVQETQYF. Together with reference TRBV2 and TRBJ2-5, the CDR3 gives the full variable domain: EPEVTQTPSHQVTQMGQEVILRCVPISNHLYFYWYRQILGQKVEFLVSFYNNEISEKSEIFDDQFSVERPDGSNFTLKIRSTKLEDSAMYFCASSVSVQETQYFGPGTRLLVL.

The genes are TRBV10-3 and TRBJ2-3, with 11 bases fitting TRBD2. Germline lookup yields CDR1 ENHRY and CDR2 SYGVKD. The CDR3 extends over 15 amino acids. The trim removed 7 bases at V and 5 bases at J, leaving 8 bases unmatched. CDR3 amino acids: CAINLAGGLEDTQYF. The CDR3, as DNA: TGTGCCATCAATTTAGCGGGGGGGCTGGAAGATACGCAGTATTTT.

The chain is built from TRBV4-1 and TRBJ1-2, with 7 bases that match TRBD1. Germline V gives CDR1 MGHRA, CDR2 YSYEKL. V gave up 1 base and J gave up 1 base; unmatched junction bases: 21. The CDR3 extends over 21 amino acids. The CDR3 DNA follows: TGCGCCAGCAGCCAAGTGTCGGACAGGTCGGGGATCACCATTTATAACTATGGCTACACCTTC. Protein: CASSQVSDRSGITIYNYGYTF.

The rearrangement joins TRBV30 to TRBJ1-5, with a weak D call TRBD1 (6 bases). The CDR3 runs to 14 residues. The V gene's germline CDR1 is GTSNPN and CDR2 SVGIG (reference sequence). V was clipped by 0 bases and J by 7 bases, with 13 bases between them. For the CDR3, the DNA is TGTGCCTGGAGTGTTTCGGGGGGCCAACAGCCCCAGCATTTT. It encodes CAWSVSGGQQPQHF.

CDR3: CASRTGVGYTF. The CDR3 DNA sequence: TGTGCCAGCAGAACAGGGGTCGGCTACACCTTC. J is TRBJ1-2 and V is TRBV6-5, with TRBD1 identical over 7 bases. The CDR3 loop spans 11 amino acids. The germline CDR1 and CDR2 sequences are MNHEY and SVGAGI. Unmatched junction bases numbered 3, after V lost 6 bases and J lost 8 bases.

This clone came up a few times. The chain is built from TRBV12-3 or TRBV12-4 and TRBJ1-2; 8 bases line up with TRBD1. Losses at the gene ends were 5 bases for V and 4 bases for J; bases not matched to a gene: 3. CDR3 length: 13 residues. CDR3 protein: CASSGQGFYGYTF. CDR3 DNA sequence: TGTGCCAGCAGTGGACAGGGCTTCTATGGCTACACCTTC.

The rearrangement uses TRBV18 and TRBJ2-5; D is perhaps TRBD1 (7 bases). V was trimmed by 4 bases and J by 5 bases, leaving 17 bases between them. Germline V gives CDR1 KGHSH, CDR2 LQKENI. This CDR3 region has 15 residues. The CDR3 loop reads CASSQRRGQGETQYF. The CDR3 DNA reads as TGTGCCAGCTCACAAAGGAGGGGGCAGGGGGAGACCCAGTACTTC.

This sequence joins TRBV28 and TRBJ1-2, with TRBD1 identical over 7 bases. Germline V gene lookup returns CDR1 MDHEN and CDR2 SYDVKM. The CDR3 covers 14 residues. Germline trimming cut 2 bases from V and 8 bases from J; bases unmatched to any gene: 8. As DNA, the CDR3 is TGTGCCAGCAGTTTAGCGACAGGGCTGGCGGGCTACACCTTC. Translation gives CASSLATGLAGYTF.

V usage is TRBV5-6 and J usage is TRBJ2-1, with 11 bases aligning to TRBD2. Germline V gene lookup returns CDR1 SGHDT and CDR2 YYEEEE. The CDR3 loop spans 15 amino acids. V lost 2 bases, J lost 6 bases, and 4 bases stayed unmatched. This CDR3 is CASSFLAGGLNEQFF. The DNA of the CDR3 is TGTGCCAGCAGCTTCTTAGCGGGGGGGCTCAATGAGCAGTTCTTC.

The genes are TRBV5-6 and TRBJ1-1; D possibly corresponds to TRBD1 (5 bases). This CDR3 comprises 14 residues. CDR1 SGHDT and CDR2 YYEEEE come from the germline V gene. The germline V and J ends were trimmed by 1 base and 4 bases, with 11 bases remaining between them. The CDR3 loop reads CASSLMGRATEAFF. DNA of the CDR3: TGTGCCAGCAGCTTGATGGGCAGGGCCACTGAAGCTTTCTTT.

The V call is TRBV3-1 (or the pseudogene TRBV3-2), the J call TRBJ1-1; TRBD1 matches 7 bases. After removal of 5 bases from V and 6 bases from J, the junction contained 6 bases not matched to a gene. The germline V gene has CDR1 LGHDT and CDR2 YNNKEL (reference sequence). This CDR3 contains 13 residues. The CDR3 loop is CASSFRRGPEAFF. Written as DNA, the CDR3 is TGTGCCAGCAGCTTCCGAAGGGGGCCTGAAGCTTTCTTT.

V is TRBV5-1 and J is TRBJ2-7; 9 bases match TRBD2. This CDR3 is 15 amino acids long. The V gene end was trimmed by 0 bases and the J gene end by 4 bases; junction bases not matched to a gene: 5. Germline-derived CDR1 and CDR2 are SGHRS and YFSETQ. CDR3 nucleotide sequence: TGCGCCAGCAGCTTGGGCAGCGGGGGGTCTTACGAGCAGTACTTC. Its protein product is CASSLGSGGSYEQYF.

V gene TRBV3-1 (or the pseudogene TRBV3-2) combines with J gene TRBJ2-1; 11 bases align to TRBD2. The V gene's germline CDR1 is LGHDT and CDR2 YNNKEL (reference sequence). The CDR3 sequence is 15 residues long. Germline trimming cut 1 base from V and 7 bases from J; bases unmatched to any gene: 3. CDR3 region: CASSQGGLAVNEQFF. CDR3 nucleotide sequence: TGTGCCAGCAGCCAAGGGGGACTAGCGGTGAATGAGCAGTTCTTC.

This rearrangement joins TRBV24-1 to TRBJ2-5; 13 bases are a match to TRBD2. Looked up from germline, CDR1 is KGHDR and CDR2 is SFDVKD. The CDR3 is 16 residues long. The ends lost 2 bases at V and 5 bases at J; junction bases unmatched: 4. The CDR3 region is CATSDSTSGGRETQYF. CDR3 DNA sequence: TGTGCCACCAGTGATTCGACTAGCGGGGGGCGGGAGACCCAGTACTTC.

The chain carries TRBV11-3 and TRBJ2-1, with a weak D call TRBD2 (6 bases). Trimming shortened V by 6 bases and J by 8 bases, and 11 bases separated the two germline ends. CDR3 size: 12 residues. Germline V lookup: CDR1 SGHNT, CDR2 YENEEA. DNA of the CDR3: TGTGCCAGCAGTTTGTGGGGGGATGAGCAGTTCTTC. As protein: CASSLWGDEQFF.

The gene calls are TRBV7-2 and TRBJ2-3; the match to TRBD2 covers 10 bases. Trimming cost V 2 bases and J 7 bases; bases outside gene matches: 9. The CDR3 is 16 amino acids. CDR1 is SGHTA and CDR2 is FQGNSA in the germline V gene. CDR3 loop: CASSLTSSGGRNTQYF. CDR3 coding DNA: TGTGCCAGCAGCTTAACGTCTAGCGGGGGTCGGAATACGCAGTATTTT.

This chain joins TRBV10-1 and TRBJ2-7; weak D call: TRBD2 (5 bases). The V gene's germline CDR1 is WNHNN and CDR2 SYGVQD (reference sequence). This CDR3 has 13 amino acids. V dropped 3 bases and J dropped 4 bases, with 10 bases sitting between them. CDR3 region: CASSDGSPYEQYF. The DNA of the CDR3 is TGCGCCAGCAGTGATGGGAGCCCTTACGAGCAGTACTTC.

This clone was seen just once. The genes are TRBV7-6 and TRBJ1-2, with D unresolved. The CDR3 totals 14 residues. Trimming pared 5 bases from V and 4 bases from J, leaving 14 bases between. CDR1 is SGHVS and CDR2 is FNYEAQ in the germline V gene. The CDR3 DNA is TGTGCCAGCAGCGAAGACAACGGTGGCTATGGCTACACCTTC. It codes for CASSEDNGGYGYTF.

About this clone: The same CDR3 also results from other DNA sequences found in this sample. The genes are TRBV10-2 and TRBJ2-1; 9 nucleotides line up with TRBD1. V shed 8 bases, J shed 7 bases, and the junction held 9 bases outside the gene matches. CDR1 is WSHSY, CDR2 SAAADI, per germline. This CDR3 is built from 14 residues. The CDR3 reads CASLGDRAGNEQFF. The CDR3 region has the DNA TGCGCCAGCCTAGGGGACAGGGCTGGTAATGAGCAGTTCTTC.